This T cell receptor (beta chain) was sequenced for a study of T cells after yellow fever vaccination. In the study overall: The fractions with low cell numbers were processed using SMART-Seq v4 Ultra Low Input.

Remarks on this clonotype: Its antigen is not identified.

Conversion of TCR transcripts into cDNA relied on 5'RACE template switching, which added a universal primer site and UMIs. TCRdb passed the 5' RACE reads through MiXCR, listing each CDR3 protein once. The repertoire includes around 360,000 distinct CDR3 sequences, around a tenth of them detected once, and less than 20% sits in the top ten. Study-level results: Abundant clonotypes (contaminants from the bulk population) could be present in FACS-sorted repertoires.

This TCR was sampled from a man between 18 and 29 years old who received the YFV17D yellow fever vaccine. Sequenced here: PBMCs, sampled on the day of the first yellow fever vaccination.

The CDR3 reads CASSPRTENTEAFF. In DNA, the CDR3 is TGCGCCAGCAGCCCACGGACGGAGAACACTGAAGCTTTCTTT. This chain links TRBV5-1 with TRBJ1-1, with no clear D. Germline V lookup: CDR1 SGHRS, CDR2 YFSETQ. V lost 4 bases and J lost 1, with 11 bases in between. This CDR3 comprises 14 residues.